The sequence of this T cell receptor beta chain was determined in a study of response to subunit inactivated influenza vaccine. Study outcomes and limitations: Researchers suggested that each seasonal influenza vaccination recruits few new T cells.

This clonotype came up a few times. Its antigen is as yet unknown. The germline V gene has CDR1 MDHEN and CDR2 SYDVKM. The CDR3 sequence is 12 residues long. V shed 9 bases and J shed 4 bases, with 10 bases lying between them. A single record per CDR3 protein comes from TCRdb applying MiXCR to the RT-PCR reads. The table lists approximately 730,000 distinct CDR3 sequences, about 14% of them singletons. The source was PBMCs from blood, collected less than 15 days before vaccination. The chain links TRBV28 to TRBJ1-5; D call uncertain. The sequence was collected from a man aged 50 to 59 who received an inactivated influenza vaccine. Here the CDR3 DNA reads TGTGCCAGTTGCGGGTTAAATCAGCCCCAGCATTTT. Protein: CASCGLNQPQHF. Combining the CDR3 with reference TRBV28 and TRBJ1-5 gives the whole variable domain DVKVTQSSRYLVKRTGEKVFLECVQDMDHENMFWYRQDPGLGLRLIYFSYDVKMKEKGDIPEGYSVSREKKERFSLILESASTNQTSMYLCASCGLNQPQHFGDGTRLSIL.